This TCR beta chain was recovered during a study of T cell changes during pregnancy in multiple sclerosis. V trimming: 3 bases; J trimming: 4 bases; junction bases outside the gene matches: 6. The CDR3 spans 16 residues. Germline lookup yields CDR1 LNHDA and CDR2 SQIVND (reference sequence). Assay: immunoSEQ multiplex PCR; the TCRdb copy retains only in-frame clones and omits some. Of approximately 74,000 clones listed, roughly nine tenths are singletons. The sequenced sample was peripheral blood, obtained before pregnancy. The chain combines TRBV19 with TRBJ2-1; 10 bases are shared with TRBD1. The TCR sequence derives from a female donor with multiple sclerosis, enrolled in a pregnancy study. CDR3 region: CASSIFGTGAYNEQFF. DNA for the CDR3: TGTGCCAGTAGTATTTTTGGGACAGGGGCATACAATGAGCAGTTCTTC.